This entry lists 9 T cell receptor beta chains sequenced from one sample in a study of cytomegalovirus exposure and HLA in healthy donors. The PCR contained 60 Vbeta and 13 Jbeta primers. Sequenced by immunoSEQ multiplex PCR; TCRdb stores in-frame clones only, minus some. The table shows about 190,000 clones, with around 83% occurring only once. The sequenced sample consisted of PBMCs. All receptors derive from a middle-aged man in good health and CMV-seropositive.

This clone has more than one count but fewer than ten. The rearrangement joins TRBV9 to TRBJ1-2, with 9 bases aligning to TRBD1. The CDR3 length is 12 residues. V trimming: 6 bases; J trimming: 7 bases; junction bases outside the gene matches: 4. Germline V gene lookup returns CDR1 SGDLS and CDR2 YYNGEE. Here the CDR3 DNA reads TGTGCCAGCACCCGGGACAGGGTTGGCTACACCTTC. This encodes CASTRDRVGYTF.

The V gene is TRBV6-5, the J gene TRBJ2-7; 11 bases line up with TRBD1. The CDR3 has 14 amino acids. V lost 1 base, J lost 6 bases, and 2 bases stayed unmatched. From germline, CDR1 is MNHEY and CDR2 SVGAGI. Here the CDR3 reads CASSYFGTGGEQYF. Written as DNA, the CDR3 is TGTGCCAGCAGTTACTTTGGGACAGGGGGCGAGCAGTACTTC.

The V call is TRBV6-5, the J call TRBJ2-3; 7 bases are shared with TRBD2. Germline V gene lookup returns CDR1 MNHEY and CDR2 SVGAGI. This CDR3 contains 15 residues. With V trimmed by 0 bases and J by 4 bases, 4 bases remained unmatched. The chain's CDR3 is CASSYSRLAADTQYF. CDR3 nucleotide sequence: TGTGCCAGCAGTTACTCGAGGCTAGCGGCAGATACGCAGTATTTT.

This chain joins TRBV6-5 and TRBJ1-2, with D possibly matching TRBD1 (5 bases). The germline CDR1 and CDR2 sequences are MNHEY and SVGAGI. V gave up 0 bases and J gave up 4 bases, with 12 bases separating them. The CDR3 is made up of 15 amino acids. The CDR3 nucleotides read TGTGCCAGCAGTTACTCGACAGCGTGGCCCTATGGCTACACCTTC. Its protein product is CASSYSTAWPYGYTF.

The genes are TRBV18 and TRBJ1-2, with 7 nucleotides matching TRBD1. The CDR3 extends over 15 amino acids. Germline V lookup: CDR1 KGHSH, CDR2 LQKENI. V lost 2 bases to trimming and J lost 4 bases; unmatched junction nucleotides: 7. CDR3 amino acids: CASSPVDRAGYGYTF. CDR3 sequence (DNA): TGTGCCAGCTCACCAGTCGACAGGGCGGGCTATGGCTACACCTTC. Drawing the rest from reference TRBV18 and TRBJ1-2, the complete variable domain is NAGVMQNPRHLVRRRGQEARLRCSPMKGHSHVYWYRQLPEEGLKFMVYLQKENIIDESGMPKERFSAEFPKEGPSILRIQQVVRGDSAAYFCASSPVDRAGYGYTFGSGTRLTVV.

As DNA, the CDR3 is TGTGCCAGCAGGAAGAACCGGGACAGGGGACAGCCCCAGCATTTT. As protein: CASRKNRDRGQPQHF. The rearrangement links TRBV6-5 to TRBJ1-5; 10 bases are shared with TRBD1. This CDR3 comprises 15 residues. V lost 6 bases to trimming and J lost 7 bases; unmatched junction nucleotides: 9. The germline gives CDR1 MNHEY, CDR2 SVGAGI.

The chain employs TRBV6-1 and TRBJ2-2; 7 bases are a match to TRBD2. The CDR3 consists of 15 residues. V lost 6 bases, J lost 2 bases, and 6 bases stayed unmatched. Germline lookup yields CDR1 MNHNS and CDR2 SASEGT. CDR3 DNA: TGTGCCAGCAGCGGACTAGGGATAAACACCGGGGAGCTGTTTTTT. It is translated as CASSGLGINTGELFF.

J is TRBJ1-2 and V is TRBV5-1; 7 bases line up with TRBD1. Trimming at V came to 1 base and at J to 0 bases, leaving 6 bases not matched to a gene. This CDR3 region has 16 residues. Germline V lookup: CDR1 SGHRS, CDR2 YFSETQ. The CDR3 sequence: CASSLTPGTANYGYTF. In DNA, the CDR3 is TGCGCCAGCAGCTTGACCCCCGGGACAGCTAACTATGGCTACACCTTC.

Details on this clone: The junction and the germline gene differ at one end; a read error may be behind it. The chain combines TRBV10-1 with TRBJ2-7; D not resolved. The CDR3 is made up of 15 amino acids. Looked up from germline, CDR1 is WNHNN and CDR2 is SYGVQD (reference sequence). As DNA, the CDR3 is TGCGCCAGCATTGAGCCGCAGGCAGGCTCCTACGAGCAGTACTTC. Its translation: CASIEPQAGSYEQYF.